Listed below are T cell receptor beta chains from one sample, sequenced in a study of human T cells and chemical hapten exposure. TCRdb re-derived calls from the RACE reads in MiXCR, one entry per CDR3 protein. There are more than 80,000 distinct CDR3 sequences in the sample; roughly 7.1% occur only once, and approximately 1.5% lies in the top ten. Sample: whole blood, taken in connection with sensitization to the hapten diphenylcyclopropenone (DPC). The receptors originated from a woman aged 25 to 39 with alopecia areata. Some clones in this sample may be carry-over from other donors' samples. CDR3s leave out the opening cysteine and the closing phenylalanine or tryptophan. A D gene is named only where the DNA matches it firmly.

TRBV12-3/TRBV12-4	TRBJ1-1	TRBD1	ASSYDRGRSAF
TRBV20-1	TRBJ2-1	TRBD2	SARARTSGVHNEQF
TRBV24-1	TRBJ1-1	TRBD1	ATSERTGMNTEAF
TRBV18	TRBJ2-5	TRBD2	ASSPPHSGGETQY
TRBV6-2/TRBV6-3	TRBJ2-5	TRBD2	ASSRRLAGGGETQY
TRBV6-1	TRBJ2-5	TRBD2	ASSSRPKSSPPQLAGGLKKTQY
TRBV9	TRBJ1-1	NA	ASSVVWSTNTEAF
TRBV5-5	TRBJ2-7	NA	ASSSWGSYEQY
TRBV11-2	TRBJ2-2	NA	ASSPQGLGTGELF
TRBV4-1	TRBJ1-2	TRBD1	ASSQEGDRGHGYT
TRBV5-1	TRBJ2-3	NA	ASSLTSGGADTQY
TRBV7-2	TRBJ2-3	NA	ASSPNPGRQDTQY
TRBV5-1	TRBJ1-1	NA	ASSFQGQGYTEAF
TRBV5-1	TRBJ1-1	TRBD1	ASSLMTGTDTEAF
TRBV6-5	TRBJ2-7	NA	ASSYSRDGYEQY
TRBV5-1	TRBJ1-2	NA	ASSLMGDYGYT
TRBV5-4	TRBJ2-3	TRBD1	ASSLKGAGTDTQY
TRBV12-3/TRBV12-4	TRBJ2-4	NA	ASSGGPKVAY
TRBV10-2	TRBJ2-7	NA	ASRPLCGESNEQY
TRBV29-1	TRBJ2-1	NA	SVEVPQASTSYNEQF
TRBV12-3/TRBV12-4	TRBJ1-1	NA	ASSPNRQNTEAF
TRBV11-1	TRBJ1-1	NA	ASSLHNTEAF
TRBV5-1	TRBJ1-1	NA	ASSLTGNTEAF
TRBV29-1	TRBJ2-7	NA	SVSRIGRNYEQY
TRBV7-9	TRBJ2-5	NA	ASSSGTPATQY
TRBV11-2	TRBJ2-7	TRBD2	ASSLKRGAPYEQY
TRBV3-1	TRBJ1-2	NA	ASSQDDPRAGYT
TRBV5-1	TRBJ2-3	NA	ASSLAMRETDTQY
TRBV12-5	TRBJ2-6	NA	ASGLVRGTGANVLT
TRBV5-1	TRBJ2-3	TRBD2	ASSTLAGGSTDTQY
TRBV7-8	TRBJ1-5	NA	ASSLWGDGGQPQH